The clone carrying this T cell receptor beta chain was observed a handful of times. The data derive from a study of shared clonotypes between healthy human individuals. Background on the study: Donors consisted of two women and three men between 18 and 49.

Germline values: CDR1 LNHDA, CDR2 SQIVND (reference sequence). The CDR3 runs to 16 residues. V lost 3 bases, J lost 7 bases, and 14 bases stayed unmatched. The repertoire was sequenced with immunoSEQ multiplex PCR; TCRdb's copy has only in-frame clones and lacks some. The data contain 400,000 to 600,000 clones, 75% to 80% of them singletons. Sequenced: PBMCs. The sequence came from a woman aged 40 to 50 in good health. Some clones in this sample may be carry-over from other donors' samples. The J gene is TRBJ2-5, the V gene TRBV19; 7 bases are a match to TRBD2. The CDR3 nucleotides read TGTGCCAGTAGTATTGAGTCTAGCGGCCGTTTCGGGACCCAGTACTTC. This gives the protein CASSIESSGRFGTQYF.